The subject of this entry is one TCR beta chain. Its specificity is not known. The data stem from a study of cytomegalovirus exposure and HLA in healthy donors. As for the study in general: Some 180 million T cells yielded over 90 million unique TCR beta sequences in earlier analysis. Samples from HLA-typed donors yielded around 85 million unique TCRs in an early data release.

Study outcomes and limitations: It was approximately 170 TCR beta chains that were listed as cytomegalovirus-associated. Later on, an analysis tied roughly 17,000 TCR beta sequences to HLA alleles at 0.05 false discovery rate.

The primer mix had 60 Vbeta and 13 Jbeta primers. TCRdb's copy holds only in-frame clones and misses some; the assay was immunoSEQ multiplex PCR. The sample includes 100,000 to 150,000 clones, about 76% of them seen just once. The specimen was PBMCs. The source of this sequence is a man aged 18 to 29 in good health and CMV-seronegative.

CDR3 DNA: TGTGCCATCAGATGGGACAGCACCTACGAGCAGTACTTC. Its protein product is CAIRWDSTYEQYF. This chain connects TRBV10-3 to TRBJ2-7; 7 positions agree with TRBD1. V was clipped by 6 bases and J by 2 bases; unmatched bases: 4. Germline values: CDR1 ENHRY, CDR2 SYGVKD. The CDR3 has 13 amino acids.